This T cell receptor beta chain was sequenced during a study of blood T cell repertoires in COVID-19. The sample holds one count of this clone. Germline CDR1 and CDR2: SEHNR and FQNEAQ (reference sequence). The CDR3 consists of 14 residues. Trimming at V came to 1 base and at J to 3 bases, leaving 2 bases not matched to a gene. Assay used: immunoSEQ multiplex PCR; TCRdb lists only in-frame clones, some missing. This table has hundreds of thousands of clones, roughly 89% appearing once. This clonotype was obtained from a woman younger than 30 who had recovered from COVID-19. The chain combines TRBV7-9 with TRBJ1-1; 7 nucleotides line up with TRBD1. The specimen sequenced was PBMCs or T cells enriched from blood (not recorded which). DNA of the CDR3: TGTGCCAGCAGCTTAGGGGACAGATACACTGAAGCTTTCTTT. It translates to CASSLGDRYTEAFF.